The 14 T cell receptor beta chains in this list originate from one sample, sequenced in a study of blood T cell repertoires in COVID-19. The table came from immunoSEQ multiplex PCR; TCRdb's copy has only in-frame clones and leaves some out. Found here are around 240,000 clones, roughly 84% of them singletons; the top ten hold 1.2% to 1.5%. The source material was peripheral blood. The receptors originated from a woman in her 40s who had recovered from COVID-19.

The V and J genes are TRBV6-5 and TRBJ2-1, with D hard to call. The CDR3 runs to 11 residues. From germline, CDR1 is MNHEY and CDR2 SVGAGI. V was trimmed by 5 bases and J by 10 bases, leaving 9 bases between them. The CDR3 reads CASSNWPEQFF. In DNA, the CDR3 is TGTGCCAGCAGTAACTGGCCGGAGCAGTTCTTC.

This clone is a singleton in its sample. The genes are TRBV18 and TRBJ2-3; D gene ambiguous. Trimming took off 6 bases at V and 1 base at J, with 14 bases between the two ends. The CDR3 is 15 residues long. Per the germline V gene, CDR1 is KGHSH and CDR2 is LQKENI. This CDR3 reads CASSIRSIGTDTQYF. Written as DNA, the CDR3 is TGTGCCAGCTCGATACGGAGCATTGGCACAGATACGCAGTATTTT.

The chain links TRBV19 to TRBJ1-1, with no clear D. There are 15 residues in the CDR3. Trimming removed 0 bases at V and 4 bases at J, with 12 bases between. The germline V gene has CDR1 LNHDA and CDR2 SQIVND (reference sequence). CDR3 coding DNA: TGTGCCAGTAGTATAGATGAGAGGCGGGGCACTGAAGCTTTCTTT. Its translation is CASSIDERRGTEAFF.

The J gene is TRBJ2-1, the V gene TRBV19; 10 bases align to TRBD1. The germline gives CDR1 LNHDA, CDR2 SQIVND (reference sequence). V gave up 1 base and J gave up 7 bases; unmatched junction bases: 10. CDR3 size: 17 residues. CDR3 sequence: CASSIADRGVIANEQFF. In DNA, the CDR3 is TGTGCCAGTAGTATAGCGGACAGGGGGGTAATTGCTAATGAGCAGTTCTTC.

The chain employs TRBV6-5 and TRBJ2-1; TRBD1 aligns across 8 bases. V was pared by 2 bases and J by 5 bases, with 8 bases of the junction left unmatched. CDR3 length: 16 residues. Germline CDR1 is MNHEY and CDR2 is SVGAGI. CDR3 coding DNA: TGTGCCAGCAGTTACCAGGGGGCAAATTTTGACAATGAGCAGTTCTTC. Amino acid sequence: CASSYQGANFDNEQFF.

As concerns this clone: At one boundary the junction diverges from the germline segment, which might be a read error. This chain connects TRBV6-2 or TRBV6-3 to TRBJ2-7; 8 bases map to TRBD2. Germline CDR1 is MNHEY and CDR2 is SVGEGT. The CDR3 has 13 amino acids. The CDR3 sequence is CASTPLGTRKLFF. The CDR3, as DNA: TGTGCCAGCACCCCTCTCGGGACTAGAAAATTGTTCTTC.

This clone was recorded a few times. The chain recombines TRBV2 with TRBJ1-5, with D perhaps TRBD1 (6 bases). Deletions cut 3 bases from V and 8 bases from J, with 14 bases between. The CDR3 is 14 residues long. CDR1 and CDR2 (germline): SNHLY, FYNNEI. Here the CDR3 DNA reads TGTGCCAGCAGTGACATCCGACAGGCGAAGCCCCAGCATTTT. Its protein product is CASSDIRQAKPQHF.

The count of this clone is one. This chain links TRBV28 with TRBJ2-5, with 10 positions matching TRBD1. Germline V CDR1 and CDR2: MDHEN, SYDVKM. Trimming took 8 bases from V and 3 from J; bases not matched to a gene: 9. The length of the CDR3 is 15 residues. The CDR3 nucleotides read TGTGCCAGCGGAAGACAGGGGGCCTTAAAAGAGACCCAGTACTTC. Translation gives CASGRQGALKETQYF.

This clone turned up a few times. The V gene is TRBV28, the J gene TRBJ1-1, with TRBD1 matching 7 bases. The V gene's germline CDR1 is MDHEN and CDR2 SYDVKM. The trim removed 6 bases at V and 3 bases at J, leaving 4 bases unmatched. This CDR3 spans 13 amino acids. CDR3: CASRRQGYTEAFF. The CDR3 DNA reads TGTGCCAGCAGGCGACAGGGTTACACTGAAGCTTTCTTT. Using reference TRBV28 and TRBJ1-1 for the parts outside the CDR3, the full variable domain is DVKVTQSSRYLVKRTGEKVFLECVQDMDHENMFWYRQDPGLGLRLIYFSYDVKMKEKGDIPEGYSVSREKKERFSLILESASTNQTSMYLCASRRQGYTEAFFGQGTRLTVV.

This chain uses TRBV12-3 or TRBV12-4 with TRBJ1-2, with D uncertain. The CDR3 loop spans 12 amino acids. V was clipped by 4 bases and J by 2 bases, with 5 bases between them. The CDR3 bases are TGTGCCAGCAGTTGGCAGAACTATGGCTACACCTTC. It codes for CASSWQNYGYTF.

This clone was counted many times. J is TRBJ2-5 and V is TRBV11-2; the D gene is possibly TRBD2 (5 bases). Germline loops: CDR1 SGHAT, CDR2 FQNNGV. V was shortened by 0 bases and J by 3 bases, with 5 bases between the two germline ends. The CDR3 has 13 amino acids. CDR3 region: CASSLDGEETQYF. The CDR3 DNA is TGTGCCAGCAGCTTAGACGGGGAAGAGACCCAGTACTTC.

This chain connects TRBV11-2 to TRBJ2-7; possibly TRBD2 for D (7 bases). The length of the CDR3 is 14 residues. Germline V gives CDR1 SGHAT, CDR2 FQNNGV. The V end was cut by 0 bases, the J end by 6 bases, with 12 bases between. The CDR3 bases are TGTGCCAGCAGCTTAGATGGGGGGGCTGGCGAGCAGTACTTC. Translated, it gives CASSLDGGAGEQYF.

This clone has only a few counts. The CDR3 region is CASSVQGESEKLFF. The DNA for the CDR3 is TGTGCCAGCAGCGTACAGGGTGAAAGCGAAAAACTGTTTTTT. The chain combines TRBV9 with TRBJ1-4; possibly TRBD1 for D (5 bases). Between the trimmed V and J ends, which lost 1 base and 8 bases, there was a span of 12 bases. CDR3 length: 14 residues. Germline V gene data show CDR1 as SGDLS and CDR2 as YYNGEE.

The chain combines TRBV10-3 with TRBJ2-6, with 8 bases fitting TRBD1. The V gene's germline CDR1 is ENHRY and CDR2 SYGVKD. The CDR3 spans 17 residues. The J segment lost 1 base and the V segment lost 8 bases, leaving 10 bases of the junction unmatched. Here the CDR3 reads CAIRSGTGGSGANVLTF. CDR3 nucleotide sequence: TGTGCCATCCGATCCGGGACAGGTGGATCTGGGGCCAACGTCCTGACTTTC.